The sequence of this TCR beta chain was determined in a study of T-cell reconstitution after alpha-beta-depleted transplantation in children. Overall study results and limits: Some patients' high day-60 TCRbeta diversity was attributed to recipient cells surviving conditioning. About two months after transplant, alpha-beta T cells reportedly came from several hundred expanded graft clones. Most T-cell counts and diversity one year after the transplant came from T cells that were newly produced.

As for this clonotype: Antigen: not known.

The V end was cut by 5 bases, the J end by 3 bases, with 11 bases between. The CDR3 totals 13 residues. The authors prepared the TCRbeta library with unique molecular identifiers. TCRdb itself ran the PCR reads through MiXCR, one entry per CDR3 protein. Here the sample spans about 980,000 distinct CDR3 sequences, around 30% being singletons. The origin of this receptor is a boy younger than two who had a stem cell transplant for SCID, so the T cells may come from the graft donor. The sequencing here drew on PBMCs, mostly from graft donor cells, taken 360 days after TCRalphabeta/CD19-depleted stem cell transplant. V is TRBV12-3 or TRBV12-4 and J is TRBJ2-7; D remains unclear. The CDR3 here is CASSPARIYEQYF. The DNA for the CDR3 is TGTGCCAGCAGTCCGGCCCGGATCTACGAGCAGTACTTC.